This entry lists 29 T cell receptor beta chains sequenced from one sample in a study of PD-L1 blockade in urothelial cancer. Libraries were prepared by immunoSEQ multiplex PCR; TCRdb keeps only in-frame clonotypes and omits some of them. The sample consists of under 30,000 clones, roughly 80% of them appearing once. The sequences come from PBMCs, collected around atezolizumab (anti-PD-L1) treatment. Source of these receptors: a man aged 65 to 79 with urothelial cancer.

The rearrangement joins TRBV30 to TRBJ2-2; D perhaps matches TRBD2 (7 bases). The germline V gene encodes CDR1 GTSNPN and CDR2 SVGIG (reference sequence). With 1 base removed from V and 5 bases from J, the gap between germline ends came to 17 bases. The CDR3 contains 16 residues. CDR3: CAWSAGAGVGTGELFF. CDR3 DNA sequence: TGTGCCTGGAGTGCGGGGGCGGGAGTTGGGACCGGGGAGCTGTTTTTT.

This clone was observed a few times. The CDR3 is CASSFVATTDTQYF. The CDR3 coding sequence is TGTGCCAGCAGCTTTGTGGCCACCACAGATACGCAGTATTTT. This chain uses TRBV7-9 with TRBJ2-3; the D is unclear. Trimming took off 3 bases at V and 2 bases at J, with 9 bases between the two ends. The CDR3 sequence is 14 residues long. The V gene's germline CDR1 is SEHNR and CDR2 FQNEAQ (reference sequence). Filled out from reference TRBV7-9 and TRBJ2-3, the complete variable domain reads DTGVSQNPRHKITKRGQNVTFRCDPISEHNRLYWYRQTLGQGPEFLTYFQNEAQLEKSRLLSDRFSAERPKGSFSTLEIQRTEQGDSAMYLCASSFVATTDTQYFGPGTRLTVL.

This rearrangement joins TRBV6-4 to TRBJ2-3, with 7 bases lining up with TRBD1. This CDR3 has 14 amino acids. V trimming: 5 bases; J trimming: 3 bases; junction bases outside the gene matches: 5. Germline V gene data show CDR1 as MRHNA and CDR2 as SNTAGT. CDR3 DNA: TGTGCCAGCAGTCTCGGGACAGAAACAGATACGCAGTATTTT. It specifies CASSLGTETDTQYF.

This rearrangement joins TRBV6-1 to TRBJ1-1, with a possible D match to TRBD1 (6 bases). Germline V gene data show CDR1 as MNHNS and CDR2 as SASEGT. Trimming took off 11 bases at V and 5 bases at J, with 15 bases between the two ends. The CDR3 totals 12 residues. Written as DNA, the CDR3 is TGTGCCGCGGGGGGGGGCGAGACTGAAGCTTTCTTT. Translation gives CAAGGGETEAFF.

This chain uses TRBV5-4 with TRBJ2-1; D possibly corresponds to TRBD2 (5 bases). Germline values: CDR1 SGHNT, CDR2 YYREEE (reference sequence). The CDR3 consists of 14 residues. V was shortened by 4 bases and J by 10 bases, with 18 bases between the two germline ends. The chain's CDR3 is CASSRSTIPGEQFF. CDR3 in DNA: TGTGCCAGCAGCCGGAGTACTATTCCGGGGGAGCAGTTCTTC.

V gene TRBV5-6 combines with J gene TRBJ2-2, with D possibly being TRBD2 (6 bases). This CDR3 has 15 residues. The germline V gene encodes CDR1 SGHDT and CDR2 YYEEEE. V was pared by 3 bases and J by 1 base, with 10 bases between. DNA of the CDR3: TGTGCCAGCAGCTCGGGACTCCAGAACACCGGGGAGCTGTTTTTT. Encoded protein: CASSSGLQNTGELFF. The full variable domain, in which reference TRBV5-6 and TRBJ2-2 provide the parts outside the CDR3, is DAGVTQSPTHLIKTRGQQVTLRCSPKSGHDTVSWYQQALGQGPQFIFQYYEEEERQRGNFPDRFSGHQFPNYSSELNVNALLLGDSALYLCASSSGLQNTGELFFGEGSRLTVL.

V gene TRBV10-2 combines with J gene TRBJ2-7, with TRBD2 matching 12 bases. The CDR3 has 15 residues. Germline-derived CDR1 and CDR2 are WSHSY and SAAADI. Trimming at V came to 6 bases and at J to 2 bases, leaving 5 bases not matched to a gene. The CDR3 is CASSLAGGPTYEQYF. CDR3 nucleotide sequence: TGCGCCAGCAGCCTAGCGGGAGGGCCTACCTACGAGCAGTACTTC.

The chain is built from TRBV10-1 and TRBJ2-1; 7 nucleotides line up with TRBD1. After removal of 4 bases from V and 6 bases from J, the junction contained 12 bases not matched to a gene. The CDR3 runs 16 residues. The V gene's germline CDR1 is WNHNN and CDR2 SYGVQD (reference sequence). Written as DNA, the CDR3 is TGCGCCAGCAGTGCCCCCAGGGGGACGAGGGGCAATGAGCAGTTCTTC. Amino acids: CASSAPRGTRGNEQFF.

This sequence joins TRBV25-1 and TRBJ1-5, with 9 bases lining up with TRBD1. CDR1 is MGHDK, CDR2 SYGVNS, per germline. The junction had 2 bases not matched to a gene; V was cut back by 4 bases and J by 7 bases. CDR3 length equals 13 residues. The CDR3 DNA sequence: TGTGCCAGCAGTGCGGACAGGGGCCAGCCCCAGCATTTT. It codes for CASSADRGQPQHF.

With respect to this clone: The sample contains more than one DNA sequence encoding this CDR3. This chain joins TRBV5-1 and TRBJ2-2; D not resolved. Germline values: CDR1 SGHRS, CDR2 YFSETQ. The germline V and J ends were trimmed by 0 bases and 3 bases, with 12 bases remaining between them. This CDR3 has 16 residues. The CDR3 region is CASSLVPGSDTGELFF. CDR3 nucleotides: TGCGCCAGCAGCTTGGTTCCAGGCTCGGACACCGGGGAGCTGTTTTTT.

CDR3 sequence reads: CASRGGLAGGLYNEQFF. For the CDR3, the DNA is TGTGCCAGCAGGGGGGGACTAGCGGGAGGCCTTTACAATGAGCAGTTCTTC. The chain joins TRBV2 to TRBJ2-1; 15 bases are shared with TRBD2. This CDR3 contains 17 residues. The trim removed 6 bases at V and 4 bases at J, leaving 7 bases unmatched. CDR1 is SNHLY, CDR2 FYNNEI, per germline. The entire variable domain, with the rest obtained from reference TRBV2 and TRBJ2-1, is as follows: EPEVTQTPSHQVTQMGQEVILRCVPISNHLYFYWYRQILGQKVEFLVSFYNNEISEKSEIFDDQFSVERPDGSNFTLKIRSTKLEDSAMYFCASRGGLAGGLYNEQFFGPGTRLTVL.

The chain has TRBV6-6 and TRBJ2-7; 7 nucleotides align to TRBD2. The CDR3 is 15 amino acids. V trimming: 8 bases; J trimming: 0 bases; junction bases outside the gene matches: 10. Germline assignment: CDR1 MNHNY and CDR2 SVGAGI (reference sequence). CDR3 protein: CASSSPGDYSYEQYF. Here the CDR3 DNA reads TGTGCCAGCTCCTCCCCCGGGGACTACTCCTACGAGCAGTACTTC.

This clone was picked up one time. At one of its ends the junction is not consistent with the germline gene, which may arise from a read error. The V and J genes are TRBV7-7 and TRBJ2-3; a weak D match, TRBD2 (7 bases). Germline V CDR1 and CDR2: SSHAT, FNYEAQ (reference sequence). The CDR3 spans 15 residues. The CDR3 loop is CASSLIPGGSDTQYF. The CDR3 DNA sequence: TGTGCTAGCAGCTTAATACCGGGGGGCTCAGATACGCAGTATTTT.

This clone was detected only a few times. This chain connects TRBV7-3 to TRBJ1-1; possibly TRBD1 for D (5 bases). The CDR3 has 17 amino acids. The germline gives CDR1 SGHTA, CDR2 FQGTGA. Trimming took off 1 base at V and 1 base at J, with 16 bases between the two ends. The CDR3 sequence is CASSLITGNLRNTEAFF. In DNA, the CDR3 is TGTGCCAGCAGCTTAATTACAGGTAATCTTAGGAACACTGAAGCTTTCTTT.

The rearrangement joins TRBV21-1 to TRBJ2-1; the table's D call TRBD2 went unverified against the DNA. TRBV21-1 represents a pseudogene. The CDR3 has 17 amino acids. The CDR3 sequence: CASSKTSGRPTYNEQFF. CDR3 bases: TGTGCCAGCAGCAAGACTAGCGGGAGGCCAACCTACAATGAGCAGTTCTTC.

The J gene is TRBJ1-1, the V gene TRBV7-3, with D possibly matching TRBD1 (6 bases). The germline V gene has CDR1 SGHTA and CDR2 FQGTGA. The CDR3 consists of 16 residues. V was trimmed by 1 base and J by 1 base, leaving 13 bases between them. The CDR3 region is CASSLNGGGENTEAFF. CDR3 DNA: TGTGCCAGCAGCTTAAACGGGGGGGGCGAGAACACTGAAGCTTTCTTT.

This chain joins TRBV27 and TRBJ2-7, with TRBD2 identical over 11 bases. In germline, CDR1 is MNHEY, CDR2 SMNVEV (reference sequence). This CDR3 comprises 16 residues. V shed 4 bases, J shed 5 bases, and the junction held 10 bases outside the gene matches. CDR3 DNA: TGTGCCAGCAGTTCCCCCTCTAGCGGGAGGAGGGACGAGCAGTACTTC. As protein: CASSSPSSGRRDEQYF.

The rearrangement uses TRBV30 and TRBJ1-4, with 7 positions matching TRBD1. Germline V gene data show CDR1 as GTSNPN and CDR2 as SVGIG (reference sequence). The CDR3 totals 15 residues. Trimming took 8 bases from V and 0 from J; bases not matched to a gene: 9. CDR3 loop: CAGRQGDATNEKLFF. In DNA, the CDR3 is TGTGCCGGTCGACAGGGAGATGCAACTAATGAAAAACTGTTTTTT.

The chain joins TRBV2 to TRBJ1-5, with D maybe TRBD1 (5 bases). CDR3 length: 15 residues. V was clipped by 2 bases and J by 2 bases, with 10 bases between them. Germline CDR1 is SNHLY and CDR2 is FYNNEI. The CDR3 loop reads CASSELREGNQPQHF. The CDR3 DNA follows: TGTGCCAGCAGTGAACTCAGGGAGGGCAATCAGCCCCAGCATTTT.

The V call is TRBV9, the J call TRBJ2-1; D is unresolved. The CDR3 consists of 9 residues. CDR1 is SGDLS and CDR2 is YYNGEE in the germline V gene. CDR3 bases: TGTGCGTGCAGCAATGAGCAGTTCTTC. This sequence encodes CACSNEQFF.

The V call is TRBV5-1, the J call TRBJ1-2, with 8 bases identical to TRBD1. Germline trimming cut 2 bases from V and 8 bases from J; bases unmatched to any gene: 8. The germline CDR1 and CDR2 sequences are SGHRS and YFSETQ. The CDR3 covers 14 residues. CDR3 loop: CASSFSTGQGGYTF. Here the CDR3 DNA reads TGCGCCAGCAGCTTTAGCACCGGACAGGGAGGCTACACCTTC.

V usage is TRBV6-5 and J usage is TRBJ2-3; D gene ambiguous. The germline V gene encodes CDR1 MNHEY and CDR2 SVGAGI. CDR3 length equals 15 residues. Trimming shortened V by 2 bases and J by 0 bases, and 9 bases separated the two germline ends. CDR3 sequence: CASSYQAASTDTQYF. The CDR3 DNA is TGTGCCAGCAGTTACCAGGCAGCTAGCACAGATACGCAGTATTTT.

This clone occurred once. The V and J genes are TRBV7-8 and TRBJ2-7; weak D call: TRBD2 (5 bases). Germline V gene lookup returns CDR1 SGHVS and CDR2 FQNEAQ. V shed 5 bases and J shed 2 bases, with 19 bases lying between them. The CDR3 consists of 16 residues. The CDR3 sequence is CASSPFGASRPYEQYF. DNA of the CDR3: TGTGCCAGCAGCCCCTTTGGCGCTAGCCGGCCCTACGAGCAGTACTTC.

The chain employs TRBV7-2 and TRBJ2-2, with D maybe TRBD2 (5 bases). Germline V gene data show CDR1 as SGHTA and CDR2 as FQGNSA. Trimming took 2 bases from V and 1 from J, leaving 8 bases between them. The CDR3 spans 15 residues. For the CDR3, the DNA is TGTGCCAGCAGCTTATCTGGAGGGAACACCGGGGAGCTGTTTTTT. As protein: CASSLSGGNTGELFF.

V is TRBV5-1 and J is TRBJ2-1; possible D gene TRBD2, 6 bases. Trimming took 2 bases from V and 9 from J, leaving 12 bases between them. This CDR3 has 13 residues. Germline CDR1 reads SGHRS; CDR2 reads YFSETQ. The CDR3 loop reads CASSFGGASEQFF. Written as DNA, the CDR3 is TGCGCCAGCAGCTTTGGCGGGGCCAGTGAGCAGTTCTTC. Full variable domain (rest looked up from reference TRBV5-1 and TRBJ2-1): KAGVTQTPRYLIKTRGQQVTLSCSPISGHRSVSWYQQTPGQGLQFLFEYFSETQRNKGNFPGRFSGRQFSNSRSEMNVSTLELGDSALYLCASSFGGASEQFFGPGTRLTVL.

The chain joins TRBV9 to TRBJ1-5; unclear D gene. The CDR3 has 15 residues. Germline CDR1 SGDLS, CDR2 YYNGEE. Between the trimmed V and J ends, which lost 4 bases and 0 bases, there was a span of 11 bases. In DNA, the CDR3 is TGTGCCAGCAGCCCCGGGGTTTATAGCAATCAGCCCCAGCATTTT. Its translation is CASSPGVYSNQPQHF.

The chain carries TRBV5-1 and TRBJ1-2; D remains ambiguous. The CDR3 sequence is 13 residues long. Germline CDR1 is SGHRS and CDR2 is YFSETQ. Trimming stripped 5 bases from V and 1 base from J, with 9 bases between. Here the CDR3 reads CASSDTVNYGYTF. DNA for the CDR3: TGCGCCAGCAGTGACACAGTTAACTATGGCTACACCTTC.

CDR3 amino acids: CASSESREGRDTQYF. As DNA, the CDR3 is TGCGCCAGCAGTGAATCGCGGGAGGGTAGGGATACGCAGTATTTT. This chain connects TRBV10-2 to TRBJ2-3, with 9 bases matching TRBD2. V lost 3 bases, J lost 6 bases, and 7 bases stayed unmatched. This CDR3 is 15 amino acids long. The germline gives CDR1 WSHSY, CDR2 SAAADI.

The V gene is TRBV10-3, the J gene TRBJ1-5; 10 bases are shared with TRBD1. Germline V gene lookup returns CDR1 ENHRY and CDR2 SYGVKD. After removal of 3 bases from V and 2 bases from J, the junction contained 7 bases not matched to a gene. The CDR3 runs to 17 residues. CDR3 bases: TGTGCCATCAGTGAAGCTTCCGGGACAGGGGGCAATCAGCCCCAGCATTTT. Translated, it gives CAISEASGTGGNQPQHF.